The rows below give T cell receptor beta chains drawn from one sample of a study of blood T cell repertoires in COVID-19. The repertoire was sequenced with immunoSEQ multiplex PCR; TCRdb's copy has only in-frame clones and lacks some. This table holds about 480,000 clones, roughly 87% found once. Sequencing was carried out using peripheral blood. The receptors stem from a man aged 18 to 30 with COVID-19, enrolled during active disease. The CDR3 runs from the conserved cysteine through the conserved F or W. D genes are given only for firm matches. Clone size is given for some rows only: seen once, a few or many times, or a class if the clone is expanded.

length	V	D	J	size	CDR3	DNA
15	TRBV11-2	TRBD1	TRBJ1-1	-	CASSRGNRGATEAFF	TGTGCCAGCAGCCGAGGTAACAGGGGAGCAACTGAAGCTTTCTTT
15	TRBV18	-	TRBJ2-1	-	CASSPYEGPGNEQFF	TGTGCCAGCTCACCATACGAGGGTCCGGGCAATGAGCAGTTCTTC
16	TRBV11-2	-	TRBJ2-3	once	CASSFTRPIAGDTQYF	TGTGCCAGCAGTTTCACGAGGCCCATCGCGGGAGATACGCAGTATTTT
15	TRBV5-6	TRBD1	TRBJ2-7	-	CASSAASTGDSEQYF	TGTGCCAGCAGCGCAGCCTCGACAGGGGATAGCGAGCAGTACTTC
14	TRBV4-1	TRBD2	TRBJ2-5	-	CASSRTGGGETQYF	TGCGCCAGCAGCCGGACCGGGGGGGGTGAGACCCAGTACTTC
15	TRBV10-3	TRBD2	TRBJ2-7	-	CAISVGLAGTYEQYF	TGTGCCATCAGTGTAGGACTAGCGGGGACCTACGAGCAGTACTTC
15	TRBV4-1	TRBD1	TRBJ1-6	-	CASSQRTGNNSPLHF	TGCGCCAGCAGCCAAAGGACAGGGAATAATTCACCCCTCCACTTT
17	TRBV4-1	-	TRBJ2-1	-	CASSQDNRLSTGNEQFF	TGCGCCAGCAGCCAAGATAACCGCCTTAGCACGGGCAATGAGCAGTTCTTC
14	TRBV5-4	TRBD2	TRBJ2-1	-	CASSLARTSGPQFF	TGTGCCAGCAGCTTGGCCCGGACTAGCGGCCCGCAGTTCTTC
13	TRBV12-3/TRBV12-4	-	TRBJ1-5	-	CASSPYRDQPQHF	TGTGCCAGCAGTCCTTATCGAGATCAGCCCCAGCATTTT
14	TRBV3-1/TRBV3-2	-	TRBJ2-7	-	CASSQAGLSYEQYF	TGTGCCAGCAGCCAAGCGGGACTCTCCTACGAGCAGTACTTC
17	TRBV12-5	TRBD1	TRBJ2-3	-	CASGLVLGDRDTDTQYF	TGTGCTAGTGGTTTGGTACTGGGGGACAGGGACACAGATACGCAGTATTTT
11	TRBV9	TRBD1	TRBJ1-1	-	CASSGRGEAFF	TGTGCCAGCAGCGGCAGGGGGGAAGCTTTCTTT
16	TRBV24-1	TRBD2	TRBJ2-3	-	CATSDPSSGPTDTQYF	TGTGCCACCAGTGATCCCTCTAGCGGACCCACAGATACGCAGTATTTT
12	TRBV7-9	TRBD1	TRBJ2-1	-	CASSSRDRAGIF	TGTGCCAGCAGCTCGCGGGACAGGGCGGGGATCTTC
14	TRBV30	-	TRBJ1-1	-	CAWSSPLRYTEAFF	TGTGCCTGGAGCTCACCCCTCCGGTACACTGAAGCTTTCTTT
13	TRBV28	-	TRBJ2-1	-	CASRRDSNNEQFF	TGTGCCAGCAGACGGGACTCCAACAATGAGCAGTTCTTC
13	TRBV2	TRBD1	TRBJ1-2	once	CASTGGAYYGYTF	TGTGCCAGCACAGGGGGCGCTTACTATGGCTACACCTTC
14	TRBV4-1	-	TRBJ2-5	-	CASSQDWGESAQYF	TGCGCCAGCAGCCAAGATTGGGGGGAATCGGCCCAGTACTTC
13	TRBV2	-	TRBJ2-7	few	CASSGLGVYEQYF	TGTGCCAGCAGTGGACTAGGGGTCTACGAGCAGTACTTC
12	TRBV2	-	TRBJ1-4	-	CASSDGQIRMFF	TGTGCCAGCAGTGACGGACAGATAAGGATGTTTTTT
15	TRBV5-6	TRBD2	TRBJ2-5	-	CASSPSGRAQETQYF	TGTGCCAGCAGTCCTAGCGGGAGAGCCCAAGAGACCCAGTACTTC
14	TRBV5-1	-	TRBJ2-5	-	CASSPAGPEETQYF	TGCGCCAGCAGCCCGGCGGGACCAGAAGAGACCCAGTACTTC
13	TRBV6-5	TRBD1	TRBJ1-1	-	CASSLGQGTEAFF	TGTGCCAGCAGTTTAGGACAGGGGACTGAAGCTTTCTTT
15	TRBV7-9	TRBD2	TRBJ2-5	-	CASSHTIAGEGTQYF	TGTGCCAGCAGCCATACGATAGCGGGAGAGGGGACCCAGTACTTC
17	TRBV10-1	TRBD2	TRBJ2-2	-	CASSGLAGGEGTGELFF	TGCGCCAGCAGTGGGTTAGCGGGAGGGGAGGGGACCGGGGAGCTGTTTTTT
13	TRBV18	-	TRBJ2-1	-	CASSPGRDNEQFF	TGTGCCAGCTCACCAGGCAGGGACAATGAGCAGTTCTTC
16	TRBV11-2	-	TRBJ2-6	once	CASSRTGNSGANVLTF	TGTGCCAGCAGCCGTACAGGGAACTCTGGGGCCAACGTCCTGACTTTC
16	TRBV3-1/TRBV3-2	-	TRBJ1-1	-	CASSQLTPLLNTEAFF	TGTGCCAGCAGCCAATTAACACCTCTCCTGAACACTGAAGCTTTCTTT
17	TRBV11-3	-	TRBJ2-6	-	CASSLVSRAFGANVLTF	TGTGCCAGCAGCTTAGTTAGCAGAGCTTTTGGGGCCAACGTCCTGACTTTC
14	TRBV24-1	-	TRBJ2-2	-	CATSSFDRSGELFF	TGTGCCACCAGTTCATTCGACAGGTCCGGGGAGCTGTTTTTT
16	TRBV7-2	TRBD2	TRBJ2-3	-	CASSLTSGGNTDTQYF	TGTGCCAGCAGCTTAACTAGCGGGGGGAATACAGATACGCAGTATTTT
16	TRBV15	-	TRBJ2-5	-	CATSRDRAGVKETQYF	TGTGCCACCAGCAGAGATCGGGCAGGGGTTAAAGAGACCCAGTACTTC
14	TRBV27	TRBD1	TRBJ2-7	few	CASSFKGQLYEQYF	TGTGCCAGCAGTTTTAAGGGACAGCTTTACGAGCAGTACTTC
14	TRBV9	TRBD2	TRBJ2-3	-	CASSVQRETDTQYF	TGTGCCAGCAGCGTCCAGCGGGAGACAGATACGCAGTATTTT